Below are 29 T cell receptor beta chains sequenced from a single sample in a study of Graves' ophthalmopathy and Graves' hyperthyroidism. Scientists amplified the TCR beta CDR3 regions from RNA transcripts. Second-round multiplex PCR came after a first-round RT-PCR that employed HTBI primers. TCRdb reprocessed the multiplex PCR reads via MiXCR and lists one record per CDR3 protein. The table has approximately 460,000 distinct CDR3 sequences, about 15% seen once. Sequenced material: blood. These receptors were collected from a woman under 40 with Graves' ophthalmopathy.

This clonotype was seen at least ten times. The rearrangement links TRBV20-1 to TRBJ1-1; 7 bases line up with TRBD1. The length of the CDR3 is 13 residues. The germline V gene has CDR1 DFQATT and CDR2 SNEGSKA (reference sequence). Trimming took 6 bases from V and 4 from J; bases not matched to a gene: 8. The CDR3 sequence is CSAKGQPRTEAFF. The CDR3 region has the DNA TGCAGTGCCAAGGGACAGCCGCGCACTGAAGCTTTCTTT.

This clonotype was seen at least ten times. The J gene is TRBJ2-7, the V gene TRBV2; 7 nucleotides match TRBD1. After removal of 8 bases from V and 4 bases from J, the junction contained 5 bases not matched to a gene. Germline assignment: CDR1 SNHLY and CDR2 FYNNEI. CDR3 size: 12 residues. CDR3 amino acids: CASGPQGYEQYF. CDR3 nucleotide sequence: TGTGCCAGCGGGCCACAGGGGTACGAGCAGTACTTC.

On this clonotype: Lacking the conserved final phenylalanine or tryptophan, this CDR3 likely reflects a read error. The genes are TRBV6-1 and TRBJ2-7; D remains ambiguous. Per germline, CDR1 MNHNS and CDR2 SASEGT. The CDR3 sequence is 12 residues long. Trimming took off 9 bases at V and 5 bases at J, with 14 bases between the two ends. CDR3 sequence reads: CASKMTENEQYY. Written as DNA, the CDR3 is TGTGCCAGTAAGATGACGGAAAACGAGCAGTACTAC.

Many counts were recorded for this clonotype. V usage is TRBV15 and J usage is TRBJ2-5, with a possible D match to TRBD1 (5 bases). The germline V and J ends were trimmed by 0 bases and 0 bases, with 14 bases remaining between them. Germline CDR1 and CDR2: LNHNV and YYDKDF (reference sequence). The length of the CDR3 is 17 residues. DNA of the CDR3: TGTGCCACCAGCAGAGACTTCCAGGCAGGGAACCAAGAGACCCAGTACTTC. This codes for CATSRDFQAGNQETQYF.

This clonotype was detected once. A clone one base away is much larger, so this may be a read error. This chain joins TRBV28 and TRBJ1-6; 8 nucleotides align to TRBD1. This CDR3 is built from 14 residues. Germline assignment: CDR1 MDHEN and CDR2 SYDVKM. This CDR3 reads CASSQDREASHLHF. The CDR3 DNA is TGTGCCAGCAGTCAGGACAGGGAAGCCTCACACCTCCACTTT.

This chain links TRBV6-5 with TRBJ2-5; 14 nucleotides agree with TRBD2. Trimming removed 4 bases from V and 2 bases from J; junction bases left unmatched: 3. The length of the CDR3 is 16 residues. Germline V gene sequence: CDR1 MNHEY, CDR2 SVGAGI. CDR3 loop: CASSFGLAGGQETQYF. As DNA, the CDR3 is TGTGCCAGCAGTTTTGGACTAGCGGGAGGACAAGAGACCCAGTACTTC.

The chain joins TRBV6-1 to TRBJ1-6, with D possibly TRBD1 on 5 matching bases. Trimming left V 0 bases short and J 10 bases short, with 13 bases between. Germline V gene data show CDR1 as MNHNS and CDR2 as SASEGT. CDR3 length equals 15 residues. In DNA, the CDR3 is TGTGCCAGCAGTGAAGCCTCAAGGGGCTGGTCACCCCTCCACTTT. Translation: CASSEASRGWSPLHF.

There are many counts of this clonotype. CDR3 nucleotide sequence: TGTGCCAGCAGTCTTTACGGGATCGATAATTCACCCCTCCACTTT. Its protein product is CASSLYGIDNSPLHF. The chain employs TRBV6-1 and TRBJ1-6, with no clear D. The CDR3 is made up of 15 amino acids. V was cut by 5 bases and J by 5 bases, with 13 bases left in between. Germline V CDR1 and CDR2: MNHNS, SASEGT.

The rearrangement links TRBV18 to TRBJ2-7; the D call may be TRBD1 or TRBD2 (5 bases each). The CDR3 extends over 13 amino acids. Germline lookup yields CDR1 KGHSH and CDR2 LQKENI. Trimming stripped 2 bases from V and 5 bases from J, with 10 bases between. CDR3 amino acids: CASSPSGANEQYF. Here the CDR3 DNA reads TGTGCCAGCTCACCATCCGGGGCCAACGAGCAGTACTTC.

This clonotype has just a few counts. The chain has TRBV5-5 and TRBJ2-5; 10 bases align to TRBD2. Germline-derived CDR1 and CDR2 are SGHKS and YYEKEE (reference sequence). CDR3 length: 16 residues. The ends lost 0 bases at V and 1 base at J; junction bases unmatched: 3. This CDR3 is CASSLGTSGTQETQYF. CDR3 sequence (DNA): TGTGCCAGCAGCTTGGGTACTAGCGGGACCCAAGAGACCCAGTACTTC. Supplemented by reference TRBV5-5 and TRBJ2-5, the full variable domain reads DAGVTQSPTHLIKTRGQQVTLRCSPISGHKSVSWYQQVLGQGPQFIFQYYEKEERGRGNFPDRFSARQFPNYSSELNVNALLLGDSALYLCASSLGTSGTQETQYFGPGTRLLVL.

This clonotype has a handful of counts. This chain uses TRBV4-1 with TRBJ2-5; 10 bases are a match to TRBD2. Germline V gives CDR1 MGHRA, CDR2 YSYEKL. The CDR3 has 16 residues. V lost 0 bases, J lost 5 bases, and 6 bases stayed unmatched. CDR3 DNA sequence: TGCGCCAGCAGCCAAGAATCCCTAGCGGGAGTTGAGACCCAGTACTTC. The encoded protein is CASSQESLAGVETQYF.

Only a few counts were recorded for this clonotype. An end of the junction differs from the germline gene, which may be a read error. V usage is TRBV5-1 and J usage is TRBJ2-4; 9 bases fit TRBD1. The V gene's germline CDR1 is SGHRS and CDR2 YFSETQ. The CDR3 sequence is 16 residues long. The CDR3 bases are TGCGCCAGCAGCCCAAAACAGGGGGCCCAAAAAAACATTAAGTACTTC. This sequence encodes CASSPKQGAQKNIKYF.

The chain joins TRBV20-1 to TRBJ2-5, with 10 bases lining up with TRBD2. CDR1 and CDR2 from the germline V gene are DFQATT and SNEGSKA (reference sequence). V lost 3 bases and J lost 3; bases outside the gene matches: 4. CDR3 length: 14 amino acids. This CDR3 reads CSASSTSGEETQYF. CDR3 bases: TGCAGTGCTAGCAGCACTAGCGGGGAAGAGACCCAGTACTTC.

CDR3 bases: TGTGCCTGGTTAGGAGGCCTCTCGACGGGGCAGTACTTC. As protein: CAWLGGLSTGQYF. The chain recombines TRBV30 with TRBJ2-7; D may be TRBD2 (5 bases). The CDR3 runs 13 residues. Per germline, CDR1 GTSNPN and CDR2 SVGIG (reference sequence). Trimming cost V 5 bases and J 9 bases, with 20 bases left between them.

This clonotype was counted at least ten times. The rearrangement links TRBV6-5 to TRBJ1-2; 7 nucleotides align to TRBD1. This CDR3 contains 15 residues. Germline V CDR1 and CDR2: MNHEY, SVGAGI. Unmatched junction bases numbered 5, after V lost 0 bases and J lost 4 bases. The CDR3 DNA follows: TGTGCCAGCAGTTACTCGGACAGGTTGACCTATGGCTACACCTTC. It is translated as CASSYSDRLTYGYTF.

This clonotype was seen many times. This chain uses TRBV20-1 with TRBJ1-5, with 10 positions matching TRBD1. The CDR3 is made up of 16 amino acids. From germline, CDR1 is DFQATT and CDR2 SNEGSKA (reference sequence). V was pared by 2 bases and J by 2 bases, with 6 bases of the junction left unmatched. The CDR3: CSARPGQGQGNQPQHF. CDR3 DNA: TGCAGTGCTAGACCGGGACAGGGGCAGGGCAATCAGCCCCAGCATTTT.

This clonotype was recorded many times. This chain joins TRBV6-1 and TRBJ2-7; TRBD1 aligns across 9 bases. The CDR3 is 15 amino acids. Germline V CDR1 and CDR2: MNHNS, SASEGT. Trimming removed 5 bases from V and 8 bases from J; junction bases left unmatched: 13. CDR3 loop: CASSPQGARVVKQYF. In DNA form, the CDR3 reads TGTGCCAGCAGTCCACAGGGGGCGAGGGTAGTAAAGCAGTACTTC.

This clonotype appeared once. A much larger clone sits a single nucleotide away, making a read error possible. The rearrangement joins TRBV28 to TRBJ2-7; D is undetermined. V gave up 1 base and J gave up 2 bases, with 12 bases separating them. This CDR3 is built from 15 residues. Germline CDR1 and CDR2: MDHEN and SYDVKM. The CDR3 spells CASSLYSLVAYEQYV. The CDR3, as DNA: TGTGCCAGCAGTTTATATTCTCTAGTGGCCTACGAGCAGTACGTC.

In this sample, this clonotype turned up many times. The CDR3 coding sequence is TGTGCCAGCAGTTACTCGGGGGGATGGGAGACCCAGTACTTC. This gives the protein CASSYSGGWETQYF. The genes are TRBV6-5 and TRBJ2-5; D is possibly TRBD2 (6 bases). Between the trimmed V and J ends, which lost 0 bases and 5 bases, there was a span of 10 bases. The CDR3 spans 14 residues. The germline V gene encodes CDR1 MNHEY and CDR2 SVGAGI.

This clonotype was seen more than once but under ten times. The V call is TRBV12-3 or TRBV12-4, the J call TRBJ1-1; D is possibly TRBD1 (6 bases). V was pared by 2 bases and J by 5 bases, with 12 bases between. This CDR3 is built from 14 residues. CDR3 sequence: CASSLRRGGTEAFF. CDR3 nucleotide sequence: TGTGCCAGCAGTTTAAGGAGGGGGGGAACTGAAGCTTTCTTT.

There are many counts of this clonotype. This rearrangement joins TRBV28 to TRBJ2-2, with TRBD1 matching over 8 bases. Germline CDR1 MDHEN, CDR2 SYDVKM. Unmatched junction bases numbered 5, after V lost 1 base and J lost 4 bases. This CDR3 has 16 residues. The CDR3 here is CASSLSRTGLTGELFF. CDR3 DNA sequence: TGTGCCAGCAGTTTATCTCGGACAGGGCTCACCGGGGAGCTGTTTTTT.

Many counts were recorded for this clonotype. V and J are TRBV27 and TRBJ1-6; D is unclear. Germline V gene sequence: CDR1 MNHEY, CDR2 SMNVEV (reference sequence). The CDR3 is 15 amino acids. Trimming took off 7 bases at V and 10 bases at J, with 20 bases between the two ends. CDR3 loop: CASTPRGSVRSPLHF. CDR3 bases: TGTGCCAGCACCCCCCGGGGTTCTGTTAGATCACCCCTCCACTTT.

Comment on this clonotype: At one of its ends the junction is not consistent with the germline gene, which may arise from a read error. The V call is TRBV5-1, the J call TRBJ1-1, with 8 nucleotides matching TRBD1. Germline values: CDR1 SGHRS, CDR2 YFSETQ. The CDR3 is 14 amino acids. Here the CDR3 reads CDSSLNRGNTEAFF. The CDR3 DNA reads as TGCGACAGCAGCCTAAACAGGGGGAACACTGAAGCTTTTTTT.

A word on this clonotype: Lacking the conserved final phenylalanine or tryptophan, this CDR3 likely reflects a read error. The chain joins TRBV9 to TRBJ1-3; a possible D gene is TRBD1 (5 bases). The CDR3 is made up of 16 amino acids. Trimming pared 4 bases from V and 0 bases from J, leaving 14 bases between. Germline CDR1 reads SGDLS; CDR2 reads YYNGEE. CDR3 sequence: CASSLGFGGSGNTIYL. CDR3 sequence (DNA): TGTGCCAGCAGCCTGGGATTCGGGGGCTCTGGAAACACCATATATTTG.

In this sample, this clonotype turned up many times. The CDR3 DNA reads as TGTGCCAGTTCCCCCTTTGTAATCAGCAATCAGCCCCAGCATTTT. Translation gives CASSPFVISNQPQHF. The chain uses TRBV19 and TRBJ1-5; no reliable D call. V lost 8 bases and J lost 1, with 15 bases in between. Germline V gene data show CDR1 as LNHDA and CDR2 as SQIVND (reference sequence). The CDR3 extends over 15 amino acids.

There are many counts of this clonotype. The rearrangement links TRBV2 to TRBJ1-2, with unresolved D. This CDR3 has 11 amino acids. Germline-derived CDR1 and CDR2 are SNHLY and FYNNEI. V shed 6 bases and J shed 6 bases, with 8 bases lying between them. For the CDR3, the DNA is TGTGCCAGCAGAACGAGGGATGGCTACACCTTC. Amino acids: CASRTRDGYTF. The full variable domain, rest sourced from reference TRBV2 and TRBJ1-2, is EPEVTQTPSHQVTQMGQEVILRCVPISNHLYFYWYRQILGQKVEFLVSFYNNEISEKSEIFDDQFSVERPDGSNFTLKIRSTKLEDSAMYFCASRTRDGYTFGSGTRLTVV.

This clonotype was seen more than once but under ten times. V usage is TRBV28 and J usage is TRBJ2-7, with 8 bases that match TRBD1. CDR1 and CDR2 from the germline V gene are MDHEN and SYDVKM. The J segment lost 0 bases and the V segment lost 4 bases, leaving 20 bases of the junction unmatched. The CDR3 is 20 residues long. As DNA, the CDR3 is TGTGCCAGCAGTTCCAGGGGGCGCAGGATCTTTTCTGCCCTCTCCTACGAGCAGTACTTC. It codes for CASSSRGRRIFSALSYEQYF.

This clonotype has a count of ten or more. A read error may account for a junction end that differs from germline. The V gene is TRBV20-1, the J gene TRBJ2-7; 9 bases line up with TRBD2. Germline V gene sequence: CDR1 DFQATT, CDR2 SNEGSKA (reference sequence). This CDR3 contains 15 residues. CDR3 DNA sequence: TGCAGTGCTCGCCCCTCTAGCGGGAATCCCTATGAGCAGTACTTC. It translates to CSARPSSGNPYEQYF.

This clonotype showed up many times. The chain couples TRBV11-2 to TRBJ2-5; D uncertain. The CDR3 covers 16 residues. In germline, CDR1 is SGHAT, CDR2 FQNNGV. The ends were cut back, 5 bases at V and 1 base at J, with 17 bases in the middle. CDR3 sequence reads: CASSIPTSVVQETQYF. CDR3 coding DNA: TGTGCCAGCAGCATCCCCACCTCCGTGGTCCAAGAGACCCAGTACTTC.